A single sample is the source of the 5 T cell receptor beta chains below, sequenced in a study of Ad26.COV2.S vaccination and SARS-CoV-2 variants listed by TCRdb under 2021. The treatment or condition label, as the study defines it: 15 to 20 received Ad26.COV2.S at low or high dose, single or two shots; roughly five received placebo; per-sample allocation not given. For vaccine and placebo recipients, the sequenced repertoires came from samples collected on day 63 after the first injection. The library was obtained by the immunoSEQ multiplex PCR assay. TCRdb obtained this table from immuneACCESS and retained in-frame rearrangements with V and J assigned. These tables miss some clones; where compared with another copy, unresolved V genes account for less than half of the shortfall, and the remainder is unexplained. The sample table contains about 440,000 clones; only one count was recorded for 90% of them. Less than 5.5% of the sample lies in the top ten.

The sequenced sample was peripheral blood, obtained in a trial of Ad26.COV2.S vaccine versus placebo. Receptors originate from a person aged 18-65 years who received the Ad26.COV2.S COVID-19 vaccine or a placebo.

The chain uses TRBV7-9 and TRBJ2-5; 9 bases align to TRBD1. Per germline, CDR1 SEHNR and CDR2 FQNEAQ (reference sequence). V lost 6 bases and J lost 6; bases outside the gene matches: 8. CDR3 length equals 14 residues. In DNA form, the CDR3 reads TGTGCCAGCAGGGGACAGGGTAGTTCGAAGACCCAGTACTTC. It yields the protein CASRGQGSSKTQYF.

The CDR3 coding sequence is TGTGCCAGCAGCCAAGCCCGAGACAGGGTAAAGACCCAGTACTTC. Translation gives CASSQARDRVKTQYF. The V call is TRBV14, the J call TRBJ2-5; 7 positions match TRBD1. Losses at the gene ends were 1 base for V and 6 bases for J; bases not matched to a gene: 8. CDR1 is SGHDN, CDR2 FVKESK, per germline. This CDR3 has 15 residues. The full variable domain, with the rest looked up from reference TRBV14 and TRBJ2-5, is EAGVTQFPSHSVIEKGQTVTLRCDPISGHDNLYWYRRVMGKEIKFLLHFVKESKQDESGMPNNRFLAERTGGTYSTLKVQPAELEDSGVYFCASSQARDRVKTQYFGPGTRLLVL.

The chain employs TRBV7-2 and TRBJ2-3, with 7 bases fitting TRBD2. V dropped 5 bases and J dropped 1; count of bases not matched to a gene: 6. CDR1 is SGHTA, CDR2 FQGNSA, per germline. The CDR3 is made up of 15 amino acids. CDR3 DNA: TGTGCCAGCAGCCCCTGGCTAGCGGGCACAGATACGCAGTATTTT. Amino acid sequence: CASSPWLAGTDTQYF.

In its sample, this clone was seen once. The rearrangement links TRBV28 to TRBJ2-7; TRBD2 aligns across 11 bases. Germline V gene sequence: CDR1 MDHEN, CDR2 SYDVKM. This CDR3 is built from 15 residues. J lost 3 bases, V lost 5 bases, and 6 bases had no gene match. CDR3 sequence (DNA): TGTGCCAGCAGTCTAACACTAGCGGGAGTCTACGAGCAGTACTTC. Translating it yields CASSLTLAGVYEQYF.

The CDR3 coding sequence is TGTGCCAGCAGTCCATGGGACGGACAGTACAAGCAGTACTTC. It encodes CASSPWDGQYKQYF. This rearrangement joins TRBV6-5 to TRBJ2-7, with D possibly TRBD1 on 6 matching bases. This CDR3 spans 14 amino acids. Trimming left V 5 bases short and J 8 bases short, with 19 bases between. Germline values: CDR1 MNHEY, CDR2 SVGAGI.